Detailed here is one TCR beta chain. This entry is derived from a study of T cell changes during pregnancy in multiple sclerosis. Germline values: CDR1 MNHEY, CDR2 SMNVEV (reference sequence). Trimming pared 7 bases from V and 8 bases from J, leaving 3 bases between. CDR3 size: 8 residues. Profiled with immunoSEQ multiplex PCR; TCRdb holds only in-frame clones, not every one. The sample carries 70,000 to 80,000 clones, roughly 89% recorded once. The origin of this receptor is a female donor in good health, enrolled as a control in a pregnancy study. Sequencing was performed on peripheral blood, taken after pregnancy. The chain couples TRBV27 to TRBJ2-7, with D hard to call. CDR3 region: CASTQQYF. CDR3 coding DNA: TGTGCCAGCACTCAGCAGTACTTC.